Shown below are 5 T cell receptor beta chains from a single sample sequenced in a study of blood T cell repertoires in COVID-19 (TCRdb year 2020). Preparation of the library involved the immunoSEQ multiplex PCR assay. The table comes from immuneACCESS by way of TCRdb, which keeps in-frame sequences with V and J called. Part of the clones is missing from these tables; in studies checked, under half for an unresolved V gene and the rest for unknown reasons. The sample has hundreds of thousands of clones on record, about 88% of them singletons. Of the sample, almost 3% is held by the ten largest clones. Sequenced input: PBMCs or T cells enriched from blood (not recorded which). Receptors were obtained from a woman aged 25 to 39 who had recovered from COVID-19.

This chain links TRBV19 with TRBJ1-2, with D unclear. The V end lost 4 bases, the J end lost 5 bases, and 8 bases lay between the germline ends. Germline CDR1 LNHDA, CDR2 SQIVND (reference sequence). The CDR3 has 12 amino acids. Here the CDR3 reads CASSKSGYGYTF. The CDR3, as DNA: TGTGCCAGTAGTAAATCCGGGTATGGCTACACCTTC.

CDR3 residues: CASSPKLAVNTGELFF. The DNA of the CDR3 is TGTGCCAGCAGCCCTAAACTAGCGGTGAACACCGGGGAGCTGTTTTTT. The chain links TRBV28 to TRBJ2-2; TRBD2 aligns across 8 bases. This CDR3 has 16 amino acids. Trimming cost V 6 bases and J 1 base; bases outside gene matches: 7. CDR1 MDHEN and CDR2 SYDVKM come from the germline V gene.

The chain's CDR3 is CASSVARLAQSTDTQYF. The CDR3 nucleotides are TGTGCCAGCAGCGTAGCTAGACTAGCACAGAGCACAGATACGCAGTATTTT. The V gene is TRBV9, the J gene TRBJ2-3; TRBD2 agrees at 7 bases. The V segment lost 0 bases and the J segment 0 bases; nucleotides outside the gene matches: 7. Germline lookup yields CDR1 SGDLS and CDR2 YYNGEE. The CDR3 extends over 17 amino acids.

The chain recombines TRBV5-6 with TRBJ2-6; TRBD1 matches at 8 bases. Germline lookup yields CDR1 SGHDT and CDR2 YYEEEE. This CDR3 has 17 amino acids. The V segment lost 4 bases and the J segment 3 bases; nucleotides outside the gene matches: 9. CDR3 in DNA: TGTGCCAGCAGCCGAATGGACAGGGACTTTGGGGCCAACGTCCTGACTTTC. This codes for CASSRMDRDFGANVLTF.

This clone was observed a handful of times. The rearrangement joins TRBV3-1 (or the pseudogene TRBV3-2) to TRBJ1-1, with D unclear. The V and J ends lost 3 bases and 6 bases respectively, with 14 bases between them. CDR1 is LGHDT, CDR2 YNNKEL, per germline (reference sequence). The CDR3 is made up of 14 amino acids. The CDR3 DNA follows: TGTGCCAGCAGCCAGGCGGGAGGGAGGTCTGAAGCTTTCTTT. It yields the protein CASSQAGGRSEAFF.